This T cell receptor (beta chain) was captured by sequencing in a study of T cell responses to AZD1222 COVID-19 vaccine. Study context: Second-dose intervals of approximately 4 or approximately 12 weeks were pooled.

Sequenced by immunoSEQ multiplex PCR; TCRdb stores in-frame clones only, minus some. The table records under 200,000 clones, roughly nine tenths of them present only once. In germline, CDR1 is SGHTA, CDR2 FQGNSA. This CDR3 is 14 amino acids long. The V and J ends lost 1 base and 3 bases respectively, with 6 bases between them. For this clone: The target antigen is unknown.

Study results and limitations: Baseline testing showed seropositivity in only 6 or 7 AZD1222 recipients. Donors, mostly white British, included more females; clonal diversity was possibly underestimated. Distributed over spike, vaccine-associated CD4 TCRs predominated at 160-218 and 743-854.

The V call is TRBV7-2, the J call TRBJ1-4; tentatively, D is TRBD1 (6 bases). This clonotype originated in an adult in good health. The starting material was peripheral blood, obtained on day 0 of AZD1222 vaccination. The CDR3 coding sequence is TGTGCCAGCAGCTTAGGGACAGCTAATGAAAAACTGTTTTTT. This gives the protein CASSLGTANEKLFF.